Described below is a single TCR beta chain sequence and its context. Antigen: not known. This sample is part of a study of beta chain features in type 1 diabetes. On the study more broadly: Analysis included about 100 million sorted cells drawn from all samples.

Study results and caveats: TCRB CDR3s were moderately but significantly shorter in Type 1 diabetes patients in all four CD4+ subsets.

CDR3 length equals 15 residues. Trimming removed 5 bases from V and 2 bases from J; junction bases left unmatched: 2. The germline V gene encodes CDR1 SGHTA and CDR2 FQGNSA. The study reverse transcribed the entire isolated RNA, so it sequenced expressed TCRB transcripts. Profiled with immunoSEQ multiplex PCR; TCRdb holds only in-frame clones, not every one. The data contain a few hundred thousand clones, roughly 13% of them singletons. Sequencing was performed on naive CD4+ T cells from blood. The chain combines TRBV7-2 with TRBJ1-3; TRBD1 matches 11 bases. This TCR came from a woman under 30 with type 1 diabetes. The CDR3, as DNA: TGTGCCAGCAGCCCGGACAGGGGGCCTGGAAACACCATATATTTT. Amino acid sequence: CASSPDRGPGNTIYF.